Sequencing of this TCR beta chain was carried out in a study of blood T cells in healthy people across ages. Study results and limitations: TCR beta diversity was tightly associated with the proportion of naive T cells.

The germline gives CDR1 SQVTM, CDR2 ANQGSEA. The CDR3 totals 10 residues. The ends were cut back, 7 bases at V and 8 bases at J, with 9 bases in the middle. Primers used in a second PCR of roughly 6 to 11 cycles were a sample-barcoded 5' primer and a J-beta primer mix. At least 3 million CDR3-containing paired-end reads were obtained per sample. TCRdb reprocessed the 5' RACE reads via MiXCR and lists one record per CDR3 protein. Found here are 1,500,000 or so distinct CDR3 sequences, approximately 42% of them singletons; the top ten hold over 3.5%. Notes on this clonotype: Its matching antigen is unknown.

Isolation recovered at least 6 million PBMCs from every sample. This receptor was identified in a woman between 18 and 29 years old in good health. The chain uses TRBV29-1 and TRBJ2-1; D gene ambiguous. The specimen sequenced was blood. This CDR3 reads CSGGRDEQFF. The CDR3 region has the DNA TGCAGCGGTGGAAGGGATGAGCAGTTCTTC.